This T cell receptor beta chain derives from a study of CD8 T cells in ankylosing spondylitis (dated by TCRdb to about 2017). With respect to the entire study: To find TCR variants linked to disease, the study profiled T cell receptor beta repertoires in ankylosing spondylitis patients and healthy donors. The whole study cohort included over a hundred healthy donors and roughly 24 ankylosing spondylitis patients. Peripheral blood was sampled, and synovial fluid was additionally collected from ankylosing spondylitis patients. Study-wide findings and limitations: Blood from ankylosing spondylitis patients appeared to be characterized by a TCR beta motif composed of 7 to 9 highly homologous amino acid variants. A CD8+ phenotype was shown by the disease-linked clones, which were found at relatively low frequencies in peripheral blood. Some motif variants were previously reported in synovial fluid and blood of reactive arthritis patients, suggesting common disease-initiation mechanisms. According to the report, matched synovial fluid samples from ankylosing spondylitis patients were significantly enriched for the disease-linked clones.

This clonotype appeared a few times. What this receptor recognizes is not known. No base-level quality is on record; no much larger clone is a single base apart. Sequencing was performed on an Illumina HiSeq 2500. Quantitative 5'-RACE with molecular barcodes was the method used to prepare the TCR beta libraries. As for the original processing: A new computational method, built on a probabilistic model of VDJ rearrangement, was used to identify disease-linked TCR variants. TCRdb passed the public sequencing reads through fastp at Q25 and MiXCR, retaining productive beta sequences. Every entry covers one CDR3 protein and lists the most common genes and DNA from its rows. TCRdb, rather than the study authors, made the V and J calls. The sample profile shows around 770,000 distinct CDR3 sequences; about 12% of them were found once. In total, the top ten clones hold 0.51% of the sample. Looking up the germline V gene yields CDR1 KGHSH and CDR2 LQKENI. The CDR3 sequence holds 16 residues, the cysteine and phenylalanine included. Just CDR3 DNA is preserved here, 48 bases in frame from base 1. The V end loses 2 bases and the J end loses 2 bases, and a stretch of 16 bases separates them.

This sequence originates from a male donor with ankylosing spondylitis. Material: blood, either unsorted or a sorted T cell fraction (not recorded which). The chain was built from TRBV18 and TRBJ2-7, and the D gene may be TRBD1, 6 bases matching. For the CDR3, the sequence is CASSPSVGTLAYEQYF. DNA sequence: TGTGCCAGCTCACCATCGGTAGGGACACTAGCCTACGAGCAGTACTTC. The entire variable domain, with the stretches around the CDR3 drawn from the reference TRBV18 and TRBJ2-7 proteins, is NAGVMQNPRHLVRRRGQEARLRCSPMKGHSHVYWYRQLPEEGLKFMVYLQKENIIDESGMPKERFSAEFPKEGPSILRIQQVVRGDSAAYFCASSPSVGTLAYEQYFGPGTRLTVT.